The clone carrying this T cell receptor (beta chain) has a handful of counts. The data derive from a study of CD8+ T cells in alopecia areata. Trimming cost V 5 bases and J 2 bases; bases outside gene matches: 6. The CDR3 has 14 amino acids. Per germline, CDR1 SQVTM and CDR2 ANQGSEA. Extracted RNA was reverse transcribed into cDNA, the sequencing template. This table comes from immunoSEQ multiplex PCR, and its TCRdb copy is limited to in-frame clones, with some not included. The sample lists hundreds of thousands of clones; about two thirds were seen once. This sequence joins TRBV29-1 and TRBJ2-3; 8 positions match TRBD1. This clonotype was sampled from a human donor with alopecia areata. This specimen consisted of CD4+ T cells sorted from blood, obtained at week 0. CDR3 in DNA: TGCAGCGTTCCGCAGGGGGCCACCACAGATACGCAGTATTTT. Its protein product is CSVPQGATTDTQYF.